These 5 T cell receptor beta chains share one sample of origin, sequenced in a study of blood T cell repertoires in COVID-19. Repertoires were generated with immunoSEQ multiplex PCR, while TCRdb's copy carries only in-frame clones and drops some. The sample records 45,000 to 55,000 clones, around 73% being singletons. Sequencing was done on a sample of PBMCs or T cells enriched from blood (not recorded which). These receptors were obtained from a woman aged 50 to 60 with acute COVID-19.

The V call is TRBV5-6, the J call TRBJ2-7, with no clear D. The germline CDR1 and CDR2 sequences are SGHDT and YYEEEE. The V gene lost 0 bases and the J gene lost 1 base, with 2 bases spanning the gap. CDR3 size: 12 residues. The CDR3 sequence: CASSLASYEQYF. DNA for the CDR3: TGTGCCAGCAGCTTGGCGTCCTACGAGCAGTACTTC.

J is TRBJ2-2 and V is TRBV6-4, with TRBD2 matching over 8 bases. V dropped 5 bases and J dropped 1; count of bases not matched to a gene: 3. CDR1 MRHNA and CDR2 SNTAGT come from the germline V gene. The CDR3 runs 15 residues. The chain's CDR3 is CASSQLAGNTGELFF. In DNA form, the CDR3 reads TGTGCCAGCAGTCAGCTAGCGGGGAACACCGGGGAGCTGTTTTTT.

CDR3 region: CASRTKPGGINYGYTF. Here the CDR3 DNA reads TGTGCCAGCAGGACAAAACCAGGGGGTATTAACTATGGCTACACCTTC. This chain connects TRBV28 to TRBJ1-2; 7 positions agree with TRBD1. Germline CDR1 reads MDHEN; CDR2 reads SYDVKM. The CDR3 loop spans 16 amino acids. The V segment lost 6 bases and the J segment 1 base; nucleotides outside the gene matches: 11.

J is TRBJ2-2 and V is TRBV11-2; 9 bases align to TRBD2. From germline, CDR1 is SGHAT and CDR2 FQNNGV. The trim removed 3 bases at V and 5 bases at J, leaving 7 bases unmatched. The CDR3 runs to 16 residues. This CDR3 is CASSLAGGPGTGELFF. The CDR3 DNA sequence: TGTGCCAGCAGCTTGGCGGGGGGGCCGGGGACCGGGGAGCTGTTTTTT.

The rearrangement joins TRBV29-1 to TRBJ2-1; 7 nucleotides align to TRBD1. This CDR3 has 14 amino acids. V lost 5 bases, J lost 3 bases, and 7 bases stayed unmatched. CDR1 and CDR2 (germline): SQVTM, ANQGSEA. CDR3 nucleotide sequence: TGCAGCGTTTCGGGACAGAGTCTCTACAATGAGCAGTTCTTC. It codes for CSVSGQSLYNEQFF.